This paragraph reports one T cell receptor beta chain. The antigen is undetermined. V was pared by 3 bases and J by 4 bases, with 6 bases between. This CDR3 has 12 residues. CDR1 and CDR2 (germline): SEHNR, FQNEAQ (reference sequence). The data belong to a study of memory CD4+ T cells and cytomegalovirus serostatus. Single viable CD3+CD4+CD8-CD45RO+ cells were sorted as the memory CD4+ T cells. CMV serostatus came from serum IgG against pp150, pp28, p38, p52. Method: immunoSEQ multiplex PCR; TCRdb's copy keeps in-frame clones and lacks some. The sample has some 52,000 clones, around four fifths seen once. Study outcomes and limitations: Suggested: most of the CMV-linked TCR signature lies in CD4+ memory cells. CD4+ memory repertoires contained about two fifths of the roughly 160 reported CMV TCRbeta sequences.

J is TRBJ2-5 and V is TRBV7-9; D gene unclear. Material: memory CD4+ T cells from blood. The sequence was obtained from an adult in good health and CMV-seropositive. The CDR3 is CASSFEVETQYF. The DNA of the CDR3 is TGTGCCAGCAGCTTTGAGGTAGAGACCCAGTACTTC.